This T cell receptor beta chain was found in a study of OX40 agonist ivuxolimab in advanced cancers. The protocol was immunoSEQ multiplex PCR, while the TCRdb copy is restricted to in-frame clones and leaves out a portion. The profile shows 65,000 to 85,000 clones, about 90% of them singletons. Germline loops: CDR1 LNHDA, CDR2 SQIVND (reference sequence). CDR3 length: 14 residues. The J segment lost 2 bases and the V segment lost 8 bases, leaving 5 bases of the junction unmatched. The chain recombines TRBV19 with TRBJ2-2; 7 bases align to TRBD1. The sample in question was CD4+ or CD8+ T cells sorted from blood, obtained in a trial of the OX40 agonist ivuxolimab. This TCR was recovered from an adult with an advanced solid tumor such as melanoma, head and neck, liver or kidney cancer. In DNA form, the CDR3 reads TGTGCCAGTGAGGGACAGTATAACACCGGGGAGCTGTTTTTT. This codes for CASEGQYNTGELFF. Filled out from reference TRBV19 and TRBJ2-2, the complete variable domain reads DGGITQSPKYLFRKEGQNVTLSCEQNLNHDAMYWYRQDPGQGLRLIYYSQIVNDFQKGDIAEGYSVSREKKESFPLTVTSAQKNPTAFYLCASEGQYNTGELFFGEGSRLTVL.